The 26 T cell receptor beta chains in this list originate from one sample, sequenced in a study of graft-versus-host responses after intestinal transplantation. Data came from immunoSEQ multiplex PCR; TCRdb stores just in-frame clones and leaves some out. There are some 13,000 clones in the sample; around two thirds occur only once, and 6.5% to 8% lies in the top ten. Intraepithelial and lamina propria lymphocytes were freed from processed graft tissue. Sequencing was performed on ileum tissue, taken 16 days after intestinal transplant. Receptors were obtained from a human patient who received an intestinal transplant, so some T cells may come from the graft donor.

The chain recombines TRBV6-1 with TRBJ2-6; no definite D call. This CDR3 contains 16 residues. The germline CDR1 and CDR2 sequences are MNHNS and SASEGT. Trimming pared 4 bases from V and 0 bases from J, leaving 10 bases between. CDR3 sequence: CASSALPYSGANVLTF. DNA for the CDR3: TGTGCCAGCAGTGCCCTTCCGTACTCTGGGGCCAACGTCCTGACTTTC.

The genes are TRBV25-1 and TRBJ1-4; possibly TRBD1 for D (5 bases). V was cut by 3 bases and J by 2 bases, with 10 bases left in between. This CDR3 has 15 residues. Germline-derived CDR1 and CDR2 are MGHDK and SYGVNS. The CDR3: CASSDLGTTNEKLFF. The CDR3 coding sequence is TGTGCCAGCAGTGACCTCGGGACTACTAATGAAAAACTGTTTTTT.

The gene calls are TRBV19 and TRBJ2-2; a weak D match, TRBD1 (5 bases). The germline V gene has CDR1 LNHDA and CDR2 SQIVND (reference sequence). This CDR3 is 16 amino acids long. V lost 8 bases and J lost 4, with 20 bases in between. DNA for the CDR3: TGTGCCAGTTCCGGACGTCCCCCCAGGGTCACCGGGGAGCTGTTTTTT. Encoded protein: CASSGRPPRVTGELFF.

The chain couples TRBV7-2 to TRBJ2-7; a weak D match, TRBD1 (6 bases). CDR3 length: 13 residues. Germline assignment: CDR1 SGHTA and CDR2 FQGNSA. Deletions cut 4 bases from V and 4 bases from J, with 11 bases between. CDR3 sequence: CASSWVGAYEQYF. The CDR3 DNA reads as TGTGCCAGCAGCTGGGTGGGGGCTTACGAGCAGTACTTC.

V gene TRBV7-2 combines with J gene TRBJ2-7; D is unclear. The CDR3 spans 11 residues. Trimming stripped 1 base from V and 9 bases from J, with 7 bases between. The germline gives CDR1 SGHTA, CDR2 FQGNSA. The CDR3 is CASSLDSAQYF. The CDR3 bases are TGTGCCAGCAGCTTAGACTCCGCGCAGTACTTC.

The chain carries TRBV19 and TRBJ1-2; 7 bases line up with TRBD1. V shed 5 bases, J shed 4 bases, and the junction held 10 bases outside the gene matches. CDR3 size: 15 residues. In germline, CDR1 is LNHDA, CDR2 SQIVND (reference sequence). In nucleotides, the CDR3 is TGTGCCAGTAGTCTAAGATCGACAGGGCTCTATGGCTACACCTTC. It yields the protein CASSLRSTGLYGYTF. The complete variable domain, with remaining parts taken from reference TRBV19 and TRBJ1-2, reads DGGITQSPKYLFRKEGQNVTLSCEQNLNHDAMYWYRQDPGQGLRLIYYSQIVNDFQKGDIAEGYSVSREKKESFPLTVTSAQKNPTAFYLCASSLRSTGLYGYTFGSGTRLTVV.

In its sample, this clone is medium-sized. V is TRBV4-1 and J is TRBJ2-7; D remains ambiguous. The CDR3 runs to 13 residues. V was pared by 5 bases and J by 4 bases, with 12 bases between. Germline V gives CDR1 MGHRA, CDR2 YSYEKL. CDR3 sequence: CASSTTPGYEQYF. The CDR3 DNA follows: TGCGCCAGCAGCACCACCCCGGGTTACGAGCAGTACTTC.

The J gene is TRBJ1-2, the V gene TRBV7-2; D is unresolved. The CDR3 has 12 residues. V gave up 3 bases and J gave up 1 base, with 3 bases separating them. In germline, CDR1 is SGHTA, CDR2 FQGNSA. In DNA form, the CDR3 reads TGTGCCAGCAGCTTCGGTAACTATGGCTACACCTTC. This sequence encodes CASSFGNYGYTF.

The rearrangement links TRBV27 to TRBJ2-7, with 9 nucleotides matching TRBD2. V lost 0 bases and J lost 7; bases outside the gene matches: 13. Per germline, CDR1 MNHEY and CDR2 SMNVEV (reference sequence). The CDR3 runs to 17 residues. Here the CDR3 reads CASSLSRGTSYGREQYF. CDR3 sequence (DNA): TGTGCCAGCAGTTTATCGAGGGGGACTAGCTATGGTCGGGAGCAGTACTTC.

Only one count was recorded for this clone. The chain links TRBV27 to TRBJ2-2; TRBD1 matches 7 bases. The CDR3 runs to 13 residues. Trimming took 6 bases from V and 5 from J; bases not matched to a gene: 3. In germline, CDR1 is MNHEY, CDR2 SMNVEV (reference sequence). Here the CDR3 reads CASRRQGTGELFF. The CDR3, as DNA: TGTGCCAGCAGGAGACAGGGAACCGGGGAGCTGTTTTTT.

This chain links TRBV7-3 with TRBJ2-5; 7 bases are a match to TRBD2. J was trimmed by 5 bases and V by 2 bases; bases with no gene match: 2. The CDR3 spans 13 residues. Germline values: CDR1 SGHTA, CDR2 FQGTGA. CDR3 bases: TGTGCCAGCAGCTTAGAGGGAGGGGAGACCCAGTACTTC. This translates into CASSLEGGETQYF.

This clone has just one count. The rearrangement joins TRBV2 to TRBJ2-7; unclear D gene. Germline CDR1 is SNHLY and CDR2 is FYNNEI. V shed 3 bases and J shed 2 bases, with 8 bases lying between them. The CDR3 has 13 amino acids. CDR3 sequence (DNA): TGTGCCAGCAGTGATCTGTCCCCCTACGAGCAGTACTTC. Translation: CASSDLSPYEQYF.

The V call is TRBV5-1, the J call TRBJ2-1; no clear D. Between the trimmed V and J ends, which lost 1 base and 4 bases, there was a span of 6 bases. The CDR3 length is 13 residues. Germline CDR1 SGHRS, CDR2 YFSETQ. As DNA, the CDR3 is TGCGCCAGCAGCTTGAACGGTTACAATGAGCAGTTCTTC. Translating gives CASSLNGYNEQFF.

The chain is built from TRBV19 and TRBJ2-3; D may be TRBD2 (5 bases). Germline-derived CDR1 and CDR2 are LNHDA and SQIVND (reference sequence). The germline V and J ends were trimmed by 3 bases and 2 bases, with 18 bases remaining between them. The CDR3 runs 17 residues. The CDR3: CASSIIPTSSVTDTQYF. The CDR3 coding sequence is TGTGCCAGTAGTATTATCCCGACCAGTAGCGTCACAGATACGCAGTATTTT.

The genes are TRBV27 and TRBJ1-1, with D possibly being TRBD1 (6 bases). The CDR3 covers 15 residues. CDR1 is MNHEY and CDR2 is SMNVEV in the germline V gene (reference sequence). V lost 6 bases, J lost 0 bases, and 14 bases lay in between. The CDR3: CASRPRTDMNTEAFF. CDR3 sequence (DNA): TGTGCCAGCAGACCGAGGACAGATATGAACACTGAAGCTTTCTTT.

This clone was detected only a few times. V and J are TRBV5-1 and TRBJ2-1; tentatively, D is TRBD1 (6 bases). CDR3 length: 13 residues. Germline lookup yields CDR1 SGHRS and CDR2 YFSETQ. V dropped 4 bases and J dropped 6 bases, with 11 bases sitting between them. The CDR3 sequence is CASSHSDSNEQFF. For the CDR3, the DNA is TGCGCCAGCAGCCACTCGGACAGCAATGAGCAGTTCTTC.

The V and J genes are TRBV7-3 and TRBJ2-3; TRBD2 matches at 10 bases. Germline V CDR1 and CDR2: SGHTA, FQGTGA. The CDR3 totals 15 residues. J lost 6 bases, V lost 2 bases, and 5 bases had no gene match. The CDR3 loop is CASSLALAGADTQYF. DNA for the CDR3: TGTGCCAGCAGCTTAGCCCTAGCGGGAGCGGATACGCAGTATTTT. Filled out from reference TRBV7-3 and TRBJ2-3, the complete variable domain reads GAGVSQTPSNKVTEKGKYVELRCDPISGHTALYWYRQSLGQGPEFLIYFQGTGAADDSGLPNDRFFAVRPEGSVSTLKIQRTERGDSAVYLCASSLALAGADTQYFGPGTRLTVL.

The V and J genes are TRBV5-4 and TRBJ2-7; possible D gene TRBD1, 6 bases. CDR3 length: 15 residues. CDR1 is SGHNT and CDR2 is YYREEE in the germline V gene (reference sequence). V lost 2 bases and J lost 0, with 12 bases in between. In DNA, the CDR3 is TGTGCCAGCAGCTTTGGAACAGGGACCTCCTACGAGCAGTACTTC. Encoded protein: CASSFGTGTSYEQYF. Supplemented by reference TRBV5-4 and TRBJ2-7, the full variable domain reads ETGVTQSPTHLIKTRGQQVTLRCSSQSGHNTVSWYQQALGQGPQFIFQYYREEENGRGNFPPRFSGLQFPNYSSELNVNALELDDSALYLCASSFGTGTSYEQYFGPGTRLTVT.

CDR3 loop: CAIRPGQGNTEAFF. The DNA of the CDR3 is TGTGCCATCAGACCGGGACAGGGAAACACTGAAGCTTTCTTT. J is TRBJ1-1 and V is TRBV10-3, with 9 bases lining up with TRBD1. From germline, CDR1 is ENHRY and CDR2 SYGVKD. V gave up 6 bases and J gave up 2 bases; unmatched junction bases: 4. CDR3 length equals 14 residues.

The chain carries TRBV2 and TRBJ1-4, with D possibly being TRBD1 (5 bases). The CDR3 contains 19 residues. The V gene's germline CDR1 is SNHLY and CDR2 FYNNEI. V was clipped by 8 bases and J by 4 bases, with 29 bases between them. This chain's CDR3 is CASGQPRPGLRVSNEKLFF. The DNA for the CDR3 is TGTGCCAGCGGACAACCACGACCGGGACTTCGGGTCAGTAATGAAAAACTGTTTTTT.

This clone came up a few times. V usage is TRBV4-1 and J usage is TRBJ2-7; TRBD2 aligns across 7 bases. This CDR3 spans 14 amino acids. V was clipped by 5 bases and J by 2 bases; unmatched bases: 6. Germline V gene lookup returns CDR1 MGHRA and CDR2 YSYEKL. This CDR3 reads CASSTSGGTYEQYF. As DNA, the CDR3 is TGCGCCAGCAGCACTTCGGGGGGTACCTACGAGCAGTACTTC.

In its sample, this clone was seen a few times. The chain has TRBV5-1 and TRBJ1-2; possibly TRBD1 for D (6 bases). There are 12 residues in the CDR3. Trimming removed 2 bases from V and 4 bases from J, with 6 bases in between. The germline V gene encodes CDR1 SGHRS and CDR2 YFSETQ. CDR3 in amino acids: CASSLQGYGYTF. CDR3 bases: TGCGCCAGCAGCTTACAGGGCTATGGCTACACCTTC.

This clone was counted only a few times. The CDR3 sequence: CSVDRSSYNEQFF. Here the CDR3 DNA reads TGCAGCGTAGACAGGAGCTCCTACAATGAGCAGTTCTTC. This rearrangement joins TRBV29-1 to TRBJ2-1, with D possibly matching TRBD1 (6 bases). V gave up 6 bases and J gave up 0 bases, with 9 bases separating them. CDR1 is SQVTM, CDR2 ANQGSEA, per germline. This CDR3 is 13 amino acids long.

The CDR3 nucleotides are TGCGCCAGCAGCACGGTCCTAGCCTATGGCTACACCTTC. Translating it yields CASSTVLAYGYTF. The rearrangement joins TRBV5-1 to TRBJ1-2; D remains unclear. The CDR3 spans 13 residues. V lost 4 bases, J lost 4 bases, and 11 bases lay in between. Germline V lookup: CDR1 SGHRS, CDR2 YFSETQ. Full variable domain (missing parts from reference TRBV5-1 and TRBJ1-2): KAGVTQTPRYLIKTRGQQVTLSCSPISGHRSVSWYQQTPGQGLQFLFEYFSETQRNKGNFPGRFSGRQFSNSRSEMNVSTLELGDSALYLCASSTVLAYGYTFGSGTRLTVV.

The chain carries TRBV5-4 and TRBJ1-2; no reliable D call. The germline CDR1 and CDR2 sequences are SGHNT and YYREEE (reference sequence). V lost 7 bases, J lost 4 bases, and 23 bases lay in between. CDR3 length equals 16 residues. CDR3 nucleotides: TGTGCCAGCGTCATATACCTACCAGGAAAGACCTATGGCTACACCTTC. It specifies CASVIYLPGKTYGYTF. Looking up the rest from reference TRBV5-4 and TRBJ1-2 gives the full variable domain: ETGVTQSPTHLIKTRGQQVTLRCSSQSGHNTVSWYQQALGQGPQFIFQYYREEENGRGNFPPRFSGLQFPNYSSELNVNALELDDSALYLCASVIYLPGKTYGYTFGSGTRLTVV.

DNA of the CDR3: TGTGCCAGTAGTACCCCGGGGACAGGGAGTTATGGCTACACCTTC. Its translation is CASSTPGTGSYGYTF. J is TRBJ1-2 and V is TRBV19; the match to TRBD1 covers 9 bases. Trimming at V came to 4 bases and at J to 5 bases, leaving 8 bases not matched to a gene. CDR1 and CDR2 from the germline V gene are LNHDA and SQIVND (reference sequence). CDR3 length equals 15 residues.